A selection of T cell receptor beta chains follows, all from one sample in a study of blood T cell repertoires in COVID-19. The data were produced by immunoSEQ multiplex PCR, yet TCRdb's version contains in-frame clones alone and is incomplete. The data hold around 67,000 clones, with almost 85% observed a single time. Material: peripheral blood. The receptor set was obtained from a man aged 65-85 years with acute or convalescent COVID-19. The CDR3 runs from the conserved cysteine through the conserved F or W. The D gene is left open where the match is weak. Clone size is stated in some rows and not others, as once, few, many or a class when expanded.

cdr3_length,v_call,d_call,j_call,clone_size,cdr3_nt,cdr3_aa
14,TRBV15,TRBD1,TRBJ1-5,.,TGTGCCACCAGCCAGGACAGGGACAATCAGCCCCAGCATTTT,CATSQDRDNQPQHF
14,TRBV3-1/TRBV3-2,TRBD1,TRBJ1-2,.,TGTGCCAGCAGCAGGGGGACAGGGGACTATGGCTACACCTTC,CASSRGTGDYGYTF
15,TRBV6-5,.,TRBJ1-4,.,TGTGCCAGCAGTTACAAGTCCGGGTTTGATGAAAAACTGTTTTTT,CASSYKSGFDEKLFF
21,TRBV9,.,TRBJ2-6,.,TGTGCCAGCCGCGCCGTAGGGTTCGGGGGTGTTAGGGGGCGAGGGGCCAACGTCCTGACTTTC,CASRAVGFGGVRGRGANVLTF
17,TRBV7-9,TRBD2,TRBJ2-3,.,TGTGCCAGCAGCCCTCCCGGGCTAGCGGGGCGCACAGATACGCAGTATTTT,CASSPPGLAGRTDTQYF
13,TRBV19,TRBD1,TRBJ1-2,.,TGTGCCAGTAGCAAAGACAGGGAGCGGGGCTACACCTTC,CASSKDRERGYTF
20,TRBV7-6,TRBD2,TRBJ2-2,.,TGTGCCAGCAGCTTAGCGCCTAGGGGCCCTAGCGGGAGGTGGACCGGGGAGCTGTTTTTT,CASSLAPRGPSGRWTGELFF
15,TRBV4-2,TRBD2,TRBJ2-1,.,TGTGCCAGCAGCCAAGTGGCTAGCGGGAGGGGTGAGCAGTTCTTC,CASSQVASGRGEQFF
14,TRBV11-3,TRBD1,TRBJ1-1,.,TGTGCCACCCTAAGGGACAGGGGTGGCACTGAAGCTTTCTTT,CATLRDRGGTEAFF
13,TRBV3-1/TRBV3-2,TRBD2,TRBJ2-7,.,TGTGCCAGCAGCCGGAGCGGGAGTAGCGAGCAGTACTTC,CASSRSGSSEQYF
14,TRBV19,.,TRBJ1-1,.,TGTGCCAGTAGGCAGGGGACAATGAACACTGAAGCTTTCTTT,CASRQGTMNTEAFF
18,TRBV5-1,TRBD2,TRBJ2-1,.,TGCGCCAGCAGGTTGTCTAGCGGGAGGTGGCCGCGGTACAATGAGCAGTTCTTC,CASRLSSGRWPRYNEQFF
14,TRBV18,TRBD2,TRBJ2-7,.,TGTGCCAGCTCCCGTAGCGGGAGCTCCTACGAGCAGTACTTC,CASSRSGSSYEQYF
14,TRBV29-1,.,TRBJ1-1,.,TGCAGCGTTGCCCCCCCGGGGGGTTACACTGAAGCTTTCTTT,CSVAPPGGYTEAFF
13,TRBV5-1,TRBD1,TRBJ2-7,few,TGCGCCAGCAGTCTGACAGGGGCGGACGAGCAGTACTTC,CASSLTGADEQYF
12,TRBV27,.,TRBJ1-1,.,TGTGCCAGCAGCCATAGGGGAACTGAAGCTTTCTTT,CASSHRGTEAFF
16,TRBV21-1,.,TRBJ2-4,.,TGTGCCAGCAGCAACCGCAAACAGGAAGCCAAAAACATTCAGTACTTC,CASSNRKQEAKNIQYF
15,TRBV19,TRBD1,TRBJ2-7,.,TGTGCCAGTAGTATCGTGGGGGACAGGGAGTACGAGCAGTACTTC,CASSIVGDREYEQYF
14,TRBV24-1,TRBD2,TRBJ2-1,.,TGTGCCACCGCGGGACTAGCGGGAGACAATGAGCAGTTCTTC,CATAGLAGDNEQFF
19,TRBV28,.,TRBJ1-6,.,TGTGCCAGCAGCCCGCCGGGGACGGGACACAGCTCCTATAATTCACCCCTCCACTTT,CASSPPGTGHSSYNSPLHF
15,TRBV7-6,.,TRBJ2-5,few,TGTGCCAGCAGCAAAACCACCTGGCGAGGGGAGACCCAGTACTTC,CASSKTTWRGETQYF
16,TRBV5-1,TRBD2,TRBJ2-3,.,TGCGCCAGCAGCTTGGTGGGTAGCGGGAGACAAGATACGCAGTATTTT,CASSLVGSGRQDTQYF
13,TRBV6-5,TRBD1,TRBJ2-7,once,TGTGCCAGCAGAGGACAGGGGACCTACGAGCAGTACTTC,CASRGQGTYEQYF
13,TRBV5-6,TRBD1,TRBJ1-4,.,TGTGCCAGCAGCGTGACAGGGAGGGAAAAACTGTTTTTT,CASSVTGREKLFF
16,TRBV4-1,TRBD1,TRBJ1-2,.,TGCGCCAGCAGCCAACAACCGGGACAGAGCAACTATGGCTACACCTTC,CASSQQPGQSNYGYTF
17,TRBV9,.,TRBJ2-2,.,TGTGCCAGCAGCGTAGGGGGCAGAGACAGAAGCACCGGGGAGCTGTTTTTT,CASSVGGRDRSTGELFF
13,TRBV7-3,.,TRBJ1-2,.,TGTGCCAGCAGCCCATCTTTCGGCTATGGCTACACCTTC,CASSPSFGYGYTF